Presented here are 8 T cell receptor beta chains from one specimen sequenced in a study of T cell responses to AZD1222 COVID-19 vaccine. Clones were sequenced by immunoSEQ multiplex PCR, and TCRdb holds only the in-frame ones, with some missing. Of approximately 88,000 clones in the sample, around 73% were seen once. The sample was peripheral blood, taken on day 0 of AZD1222 vaccination. Receptors were obtained from an adult in good health.

The chain employs TRBV30 and TRBJ1-1; D gene uncertain. V lost 1 base, J lost 4 bases, and 4 bases lay in between. The CDR3 totals 11 residues. Germline V gene data show CDR1 as GTSNPN and CDR2 as SVGIG (reference sequence). Here the CDR3 reads CAWSGPTEAFF. DNA of the CDR3: TGTGCCTGGAGTGGGCCCACTGAAGCTTTCTTT.

The sample holds a few counts of this clone. V usage is TRBV7-2 and J usage is TRBJ2-5; 7 bases line up with TRBD2. CDR1 SGHTA and CDR2 FQGNSA come from the germline V gene. This CDR3 region has 13 residues. Trimming removed 8 bases from V and 5 bases from J; junction bases left unmatched: 8. CDR3 sequence (DNA): TGTGCCAGCGGGGGGGTCCCCGAGGAGACCCAGTACTTC. It codes for CASGGVPEETQYF.

The chain employs TRBV5-8 and TRBJ2-5; 7 nucleotides agree with TRBD1. This CDR3 has 15 residues. After removal of 5 bases from V and 1 base from J, the junction contained 8 bases not matched to a gene. Germline CDR1 and CDR2: SGHTS and YDEGEE. CDR3 region: CASRRKRDSQETQYF. In DNA form, the CDR3 reads TGTGCCAGCAGACGAAAACGGGACAGCCAAGAGACCCAGTACTTC.

This chain links TRBV5-1 with TRBJ1-3; 8 nucleotides match TRBD1. The V and J ends lost 1 base and 3 bases, in that order; junction bases with no gene match: 6. CDR3 length: 16 amino acids. From germline, CDR1 is SGHRS and CDR2 YFSETQ. The CDR3 reads CASSLHQGAGGNTIYF. CDR3 sequence (DNA): TGCGCCAGCAGCTTGCACCAGGGGGCCGGTGGAAACACCATATATTTT. Variable domain in full (rest from reference TRBV5-1 and TRBJ1-3): KAGVTQTPRYLIKTRGQQVTLSCSPISGHRSVSWYQQTPGQGLQFLFEYFSETQRNKGNFPGRFSGRQFSNSRSEMNVSTLELGDSALYLCASSLHQGAGGNTIYFGEGSWLTVV.

V and J are TRBV7-2 and TRBJ2-1, with 13 bases lining up with TRBD2. The CDR3 extends over 16 amino acids. V lost 5 bases, J lost 9 bases, and 10 bases stayed unmatched. In germline, CDR1 is SGHTA, CDR2 FQGNSA. CDR3 nucleotide sequence: TGTGCCAGCAGCCCCGGACTAGCGGGAGTAGAGGGTGAGCAGTTCTTC. It yields the protein CASSPGLAGVEGEQFF.

The chain has TRBV7-2 and TRBJ2-7; 12 nucleotides match TRBD2. CDR1 and CDR2 from the germline V gene are SGHTA and FQGNSA. Trimming took 5 bases from V and 5 from J; bases not matched to a gene: 16. This CDR3 is 18 amino acids long. The CDR3 sequence is CASSPLTSGRRVRNEQYF. CDR3 DNA sequence: TGTGCCAGCAGCCCTTTGACTAGCGGGAGACGGGTACGAAACGAGCAGTACTTC.

The chain recombines TRBV28 with TRBJ2-3; 9 bases map to TRBD2. This CDR3 has 16 residues. V was clipped by 5 bases and J by 3 bases; unmatched bases: 9. CDR1 MDHEN and CDR2 SYDVKM come from the germline V gene. CDR3 amino acids: CASSPGTAGGTDTQYF. CDR3 DNA sequence: TGTGCCAGCAGTCCAGGGACCGCGGGAGGGACAGATACGCAGTATTTT.

V usage is TRBV15 and J usage is TRBJ2-2, with 7 bases aligning to TRBD2. This CDR3 region has 13 residues. Looked up from germline, CDR1 is LNHNV and CDR2 is YYDKDF (reference sequence). The ends lost 0 bases at V and 15 bases at J; junction bases unmatched: 7. The CDR3 sequence is CATSRDHGGGVFF. Here the CDR3 DNA reads TGTGCCACCAGCAGAGATCACGGGGGAGGGGTGTTTTTT.